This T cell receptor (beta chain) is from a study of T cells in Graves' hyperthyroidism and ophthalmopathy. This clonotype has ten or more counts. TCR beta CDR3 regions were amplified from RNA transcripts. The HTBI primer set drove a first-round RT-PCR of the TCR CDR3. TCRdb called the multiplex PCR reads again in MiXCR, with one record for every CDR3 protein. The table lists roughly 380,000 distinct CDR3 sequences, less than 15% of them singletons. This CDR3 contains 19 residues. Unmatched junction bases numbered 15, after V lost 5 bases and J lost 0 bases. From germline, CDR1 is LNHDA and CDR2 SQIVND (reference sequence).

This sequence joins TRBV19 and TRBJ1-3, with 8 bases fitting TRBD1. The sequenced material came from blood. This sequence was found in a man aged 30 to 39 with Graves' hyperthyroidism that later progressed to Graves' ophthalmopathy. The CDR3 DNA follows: TGTGCCAGTAGTCCAGGGCCGGGACAGGTCGATTCCTCTGGAAACACCATATATTTT. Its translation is CASSPGPGQVDSSGNTIYF.